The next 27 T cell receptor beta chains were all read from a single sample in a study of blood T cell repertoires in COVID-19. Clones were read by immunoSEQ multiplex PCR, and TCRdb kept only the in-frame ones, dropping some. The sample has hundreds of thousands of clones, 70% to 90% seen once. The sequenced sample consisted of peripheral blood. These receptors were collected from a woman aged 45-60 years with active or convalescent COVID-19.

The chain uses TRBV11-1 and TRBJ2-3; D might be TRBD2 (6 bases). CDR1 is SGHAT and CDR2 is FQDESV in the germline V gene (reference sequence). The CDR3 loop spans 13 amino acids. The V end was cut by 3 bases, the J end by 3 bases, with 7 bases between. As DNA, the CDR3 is TGTGCCAGCAGCTTTGGGGGGACAGATACGCAGTATTTT. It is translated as CASSFGGTDTQYF.

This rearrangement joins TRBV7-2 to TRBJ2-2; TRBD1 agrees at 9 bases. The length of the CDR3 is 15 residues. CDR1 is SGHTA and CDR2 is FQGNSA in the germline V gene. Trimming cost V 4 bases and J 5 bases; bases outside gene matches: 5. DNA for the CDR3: TGTGCCAGCAGCTCCACAGGGGGCCAGACCGGGGAGCTGTTTTTT. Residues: CASSSTGGQTGELFF.

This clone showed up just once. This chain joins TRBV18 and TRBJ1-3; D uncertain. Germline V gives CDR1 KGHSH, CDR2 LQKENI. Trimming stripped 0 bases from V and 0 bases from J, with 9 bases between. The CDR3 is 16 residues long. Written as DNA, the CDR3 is TGTGCCAGCTCACCACCGATTCGGTCCTCTGGAAACACCATATATTTT. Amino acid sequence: CASSPPIRSSGNTIYF.

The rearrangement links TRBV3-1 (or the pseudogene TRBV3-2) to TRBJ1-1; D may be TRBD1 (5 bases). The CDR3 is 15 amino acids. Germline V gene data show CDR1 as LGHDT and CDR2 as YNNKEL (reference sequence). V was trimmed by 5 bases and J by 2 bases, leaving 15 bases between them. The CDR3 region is CASSTSGLGNTEAFF. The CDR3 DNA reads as TGTGCCAGCAGCACCTCAGGGCTGGGTAACACTGAAGCTTTCTTT.

Here the CDR3 DNA reads TGTGCCAGCAGCAGAGGGTCCACCGGGGAGCTGTTTTTT. Residues: CASSRGSTGELFF. The chain is built from TRBV6-5 and TRBJ2-2; perhaps TRBD2 as D (5 bases). Trimming removed 6 bases at V and 4 bases at J, with 9 bases between. The germline V gene has CDR1 MNHEY and CDR2 SVGAGI. The CDR3 runs to 13 residues.

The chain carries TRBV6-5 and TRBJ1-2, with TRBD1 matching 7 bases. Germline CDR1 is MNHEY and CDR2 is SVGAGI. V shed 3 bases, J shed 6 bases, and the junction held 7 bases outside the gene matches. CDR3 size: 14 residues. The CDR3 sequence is CASSYTGDLDGYTF. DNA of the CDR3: TGTGCCAGCAGTTATACAGGGGATTTGGATGGCTACACCTTC.

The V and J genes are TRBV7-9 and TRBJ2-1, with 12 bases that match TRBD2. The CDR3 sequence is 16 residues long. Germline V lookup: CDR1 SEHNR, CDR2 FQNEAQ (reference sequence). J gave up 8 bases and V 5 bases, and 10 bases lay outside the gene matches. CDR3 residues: CASSTSLAGGGDEQFF. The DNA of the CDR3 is TGTGCCAGCAGCACCTCACTAGCGGGGGGCGGGGATGAGCAGTTCTTC.

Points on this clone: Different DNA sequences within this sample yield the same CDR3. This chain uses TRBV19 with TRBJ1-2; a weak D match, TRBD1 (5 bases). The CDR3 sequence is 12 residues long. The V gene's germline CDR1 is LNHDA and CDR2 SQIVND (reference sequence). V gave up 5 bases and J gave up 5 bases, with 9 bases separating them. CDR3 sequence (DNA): TGTGCCAGTAGTCTTCAGGGTTATGGCTACACCTTC. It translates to CASSLQGYGYTF.

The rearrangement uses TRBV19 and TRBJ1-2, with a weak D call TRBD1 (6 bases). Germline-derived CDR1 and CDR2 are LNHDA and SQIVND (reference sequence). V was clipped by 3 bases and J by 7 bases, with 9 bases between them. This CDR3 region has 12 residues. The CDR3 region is CASSMAGAGYTF. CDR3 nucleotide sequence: TGTGCCAGTAGTATGGCAGGGGCTGGCTACACCTTC.

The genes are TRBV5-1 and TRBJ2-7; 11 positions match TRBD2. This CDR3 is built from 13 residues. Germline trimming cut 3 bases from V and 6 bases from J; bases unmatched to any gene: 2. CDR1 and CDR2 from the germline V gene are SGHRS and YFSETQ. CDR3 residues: CASSWGTSGEQYF. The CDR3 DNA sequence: TGCGCCAGCAGCTGGGGGACTAGCGGCGAGCAGTACTTC.

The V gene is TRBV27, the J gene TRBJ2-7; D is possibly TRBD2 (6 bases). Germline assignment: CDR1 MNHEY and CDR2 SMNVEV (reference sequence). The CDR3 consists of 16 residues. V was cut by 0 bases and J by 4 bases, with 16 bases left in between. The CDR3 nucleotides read TGTGCCAGCAGTTTATCCCTTAGCGGTCCCTTGTACGAGCAGTACTTC. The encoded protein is CASSLSLSGPLYEQYF.

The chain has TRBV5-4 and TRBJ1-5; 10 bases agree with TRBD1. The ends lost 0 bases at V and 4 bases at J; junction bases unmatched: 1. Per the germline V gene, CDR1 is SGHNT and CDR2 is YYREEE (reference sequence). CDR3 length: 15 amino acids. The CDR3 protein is CASSLGQGANQPQHF. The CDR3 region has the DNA TGTGCCAGCAGCTTGGGACAGGGGGCTAATCAGCCCCAGCATTTT.

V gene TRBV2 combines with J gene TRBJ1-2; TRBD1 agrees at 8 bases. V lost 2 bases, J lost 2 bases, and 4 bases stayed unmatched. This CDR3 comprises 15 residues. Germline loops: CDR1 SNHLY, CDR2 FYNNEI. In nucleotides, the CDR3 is TGTGCCAGCAGTGAAAGGCAGGGGGCGAACTATGGCTACACCTTC. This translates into CASSERQGANYGYTF.

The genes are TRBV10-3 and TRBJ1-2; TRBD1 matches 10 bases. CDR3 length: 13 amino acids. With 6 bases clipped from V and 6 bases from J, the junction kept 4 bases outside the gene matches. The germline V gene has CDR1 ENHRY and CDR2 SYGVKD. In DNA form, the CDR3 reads TGTGCCATCAGACCGGACAGGGGGAATGGCTACACCTTC. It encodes CAIRPDRGNGYTF.

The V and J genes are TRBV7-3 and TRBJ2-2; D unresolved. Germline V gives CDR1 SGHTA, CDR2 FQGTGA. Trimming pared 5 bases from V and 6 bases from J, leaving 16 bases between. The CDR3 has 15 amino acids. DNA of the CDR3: TGTGCCAGCAGCGCCAACTCGAATATGGCCGGGGAGCTGTTTTTT. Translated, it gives CASSANSNMAGELFF.

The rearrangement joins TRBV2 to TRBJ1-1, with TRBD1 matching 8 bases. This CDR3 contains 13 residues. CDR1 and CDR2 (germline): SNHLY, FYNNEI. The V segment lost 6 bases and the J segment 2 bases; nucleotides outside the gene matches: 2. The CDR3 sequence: CASRGQANTEAFF. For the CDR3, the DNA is TGTGCCAGCAGGGGACAGGCTAACACTGAAGCTTTCTTT.

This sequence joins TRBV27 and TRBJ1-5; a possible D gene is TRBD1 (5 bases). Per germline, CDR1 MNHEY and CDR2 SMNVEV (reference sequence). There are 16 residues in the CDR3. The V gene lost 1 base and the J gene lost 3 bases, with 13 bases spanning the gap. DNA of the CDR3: TGTGCCAGCAGTTTATGGGGCAGGGAACCCAATCAGCCCCAGCATTTT. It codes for CASSLWGREPNQPQHF.

This chain's CDR3 is CASSFLSGGIGIHDEQFF. The CDR3 DNA follows: TGTGCCAGCAGCTTTCTTAGCGGGGGAATAGGTATACATGATGAGCAGTTCTTC. V gene TRBV7-9 combines with J gene TRBJ2-1; 9 bases match TRBD2. The CDR3 consists of 18 residues. V shed 3 bases, J shed 8 bases, and the junction held 17 bases outside the gene matches. Germline CDR1 and CDR2: SEHNR and FQNEAQ (reference sequence).

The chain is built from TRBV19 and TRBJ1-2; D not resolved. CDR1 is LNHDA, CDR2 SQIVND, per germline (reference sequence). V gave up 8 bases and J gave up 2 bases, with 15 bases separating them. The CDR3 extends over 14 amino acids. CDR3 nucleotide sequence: TGTGCCAGTGGCCGGGGAAGGGAGAACTATGGCTACACCTTC. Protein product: CASGRGRENYGYTF.

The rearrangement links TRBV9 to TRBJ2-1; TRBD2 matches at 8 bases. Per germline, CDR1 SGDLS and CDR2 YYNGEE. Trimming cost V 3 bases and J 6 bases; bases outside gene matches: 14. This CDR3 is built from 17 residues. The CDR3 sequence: CASSAPLAGGGGNEQFF. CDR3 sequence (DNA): TGTGCCAGCAGCGCCCCCTTGGCGGGAGGAGGGGGCAATGAGCAGTTCTTC.

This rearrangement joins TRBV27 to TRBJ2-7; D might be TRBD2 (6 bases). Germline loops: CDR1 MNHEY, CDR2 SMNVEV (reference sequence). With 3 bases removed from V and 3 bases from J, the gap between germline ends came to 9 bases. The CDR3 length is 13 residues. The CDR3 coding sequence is TGTGCCAGCAGTTTTAAGGGACTCTACGAGCAGTACTTC. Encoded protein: CASSFKGLYEQYF.

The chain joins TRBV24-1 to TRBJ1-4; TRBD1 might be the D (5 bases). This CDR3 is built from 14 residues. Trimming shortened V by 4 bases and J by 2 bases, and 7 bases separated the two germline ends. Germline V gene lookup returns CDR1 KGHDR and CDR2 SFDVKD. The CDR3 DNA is TGTGCCACCAGTGAGGGGGGGACTAATGAAAAACTGTTTTTT. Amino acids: CATSEGGTNEKLFF.

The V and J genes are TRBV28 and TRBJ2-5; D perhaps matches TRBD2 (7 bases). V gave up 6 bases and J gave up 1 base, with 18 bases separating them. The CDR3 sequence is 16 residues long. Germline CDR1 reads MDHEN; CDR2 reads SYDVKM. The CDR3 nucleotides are TGTGCCAGCAGGGGACAAGGGTCGGGGGGCCAAGAGACCCAGTACTTC. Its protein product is CASRGQGSGGQETQYF.

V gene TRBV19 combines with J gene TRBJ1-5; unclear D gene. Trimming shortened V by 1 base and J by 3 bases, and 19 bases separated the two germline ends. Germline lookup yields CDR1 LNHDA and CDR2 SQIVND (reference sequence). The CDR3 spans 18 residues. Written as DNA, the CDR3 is TGTGCCAGTAGTATAGTTACTGTAGGCAGGCTCGACAATCAGCCCCAGCATTTT. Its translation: CASSIVTVGRLDNQPQHF.

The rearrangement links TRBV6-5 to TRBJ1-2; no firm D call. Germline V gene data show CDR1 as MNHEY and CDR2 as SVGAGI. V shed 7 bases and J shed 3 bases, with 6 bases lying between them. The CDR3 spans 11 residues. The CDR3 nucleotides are TGTGCCAGCAACCCAGACTATGGCTACACCTTC. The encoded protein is CASNPDYGYTF.

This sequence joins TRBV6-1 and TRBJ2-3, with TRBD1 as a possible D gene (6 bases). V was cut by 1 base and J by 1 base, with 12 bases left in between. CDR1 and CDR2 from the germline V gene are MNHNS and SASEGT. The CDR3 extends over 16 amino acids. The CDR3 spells CASSEVRGLGTDTQYF. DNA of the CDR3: TGTGCCAGCAGTGAAGTCAGGGGCCTCGGCACAGATACGCAGTATTTT.

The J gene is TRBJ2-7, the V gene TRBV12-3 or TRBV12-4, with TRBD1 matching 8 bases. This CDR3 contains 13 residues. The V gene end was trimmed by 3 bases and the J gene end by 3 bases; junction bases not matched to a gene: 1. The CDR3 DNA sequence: TGTGCCAGCAGTTTGGACAGGGACTACGAGCAGTACTTC. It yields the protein CASSLDRDYEQYF.